The 20 T cell receptor beta chains below come from one sample, sequenced in a study of cytomegalovirus exposure and HLA in healthy donors. The PCR ran on 60 Vbeta and 13 Jbeta primers. TCRdb's table, derived via immunoSEQ multiplex PCR, lists solely in-frame clones and lacks some. This table has about 160,000 clones, over 80% appearing once. Specimen: PBMCs. The receptors stem from a girl aged 5 to 17 in good health and CMV-seropositive.

This clone was seen once. The V and J genes are TRBV14 and TRBJ2-2; D not resolved. V was cut by 5 bases and J by 6 bases, with 10 bases left in between. CDR1 is SGHDN and CDR2 is FVKESK in the germline V gene. The CDR3 runs to 13 residues. For the CDR3, the DNA is TGTGCCAGCAGCTCCGGTTTCCCCGGGGAGCTGTTTTTT. Translation gives CASSSGFPGELFF.

A single count supports this clone. The rearrangement links TRBV5-1 to TRBJ2-7; D possibly corresponds to TRBD2 (7 bases). CDR1 and CDR2 from the germline V gene are SGHRS and YFSETQ. This CDR3 is built from 15 residues. V gave up 5 bases and J gave up 6 bases, with 21 bases separating them. CDR3 in amino acids: CASSRAVGGRAEQYF. CDR3 DNA: TGCGCCAGCAGTCGGGCGGTCGGGGGGCGAGCCGAGCAGTACTTC.

J is TRBJ1-2 and V is TRBV10-2; tentatively, D is TRBD1 (6 bases). Germline loops: CDR1 WSHSY, CDR2 SAAADI. V was shortened by 4 bases and J by 3 bases, with 15 bases between the two germline ends. The CDR3 contains 15 residues. This CDR3 reads CASSAGRGYDYGYTF. DNA for the CDR3: TGCGCCAGCAGTGCTGGCAGGGGTTATGACTATGGCTACACCTTC.

This chain joins TRBV7-3 and TRBJ2-5; D gene unclear. Trimming took off 5 bases at V and 2 bases at J, with 15 bases between the two ends. The CDR3 sequence is 15 residues long. Germline V lookup: CDR1 SGHTA, CDR2 FQGTGA. The CDR3 spells CASSRSSWQQETQYF. The CDR3 DNA is TGTGCCAGCAGCCGCAGTTCGTGGCAGCAAGAGACCCAGTACTTC. Full variable domain (remainder filled in from reference TRBV7-3 and TRBJ2-5): GAGVSQTPSNKVTEKGKYVELRCDPISGHTALYWYRQSLGQGPEFLIYFQGTGAADDSGLPNDRFFAVRPEGSVSTLKIQRTERGDSAVYLCASSRSSWQQETQYFGPGTRLLVL.

The rearrangement uses TRBV30 and TRBJ2-3, with TRBD1 matching over 9 bases. J gave up 5 bases and V 0 bases, and 6 bases lay outside the gene matches. Germline loops: CDR1 GTSNPN, CDR2 SVGIG (reference sequence). The CDR3 has 15 amino acids. CDR3 in DNA: TGTGCCTGGAGTGTTCAGCGGGACAGGGTAGATACGCAGTATTTT. Translated, it gives CAWSVQRDRVDTQYF.

The chain joins TRBV5-4 to TRBJ2-3; TRBD2 agrees at 9 bases. Trimming at V came to 1 base and at J to 0 bases, leaving 9 bases not matched to a gene. CDR3 size: 18 residues. The germline gives CDR1 SGHNT, CDR2 YYREEE (reference sequence). For the CDR3, the DNA is TGTGCCAGCAGCTTGCCTCGGACTAGCGTGACTAGCACAGATACGCAGTATTTT. This sequence encodes CASSLPRTSVTSTDTQYF. Looking up the rest from reference TRBV5-4 and TRBJ2-3 gives the full variable domain: ETGVTQSPTHLIKTRGQQVTLRCSSQSGHNTVSWYQQALGQGPQFIFQYYREEENGRGNFPPRFSGLQFPNYSSELNVNALELDDSALYLCASSLPRTSVTSTDTQYFGPGTRLTVL.

This clone has just one count. A junction end diverges from the germline sequence, so it may reflect a read error. The chain carries TRBV28 and TRBJ2-3; 10 bases map to TRBD1. The germline V gene encodes CDR1 MDHEN and CDR2 SYDVKM. The CDR3 length is 15 residues. For the CDR3, the DNA is TGTGCCTGCAGTCGTCCCGGGACAGGGGAGGATACGCAGTATTTT. This codes for CACSRPGTGEDTQYF. The variable domain in full, with the rest retrieved from reference TRBV28 and TRBJ2-3, is DVKVTQSSRYLVKRTGEKVFLECVQDMDHENMFWYRQDPGLGLRLIYFSYDVKMKEKGDIPEGYSVSREKKERFSLILESASTNQTSMYLCACSRPGTGEDTQYFGPGTRLTVL.

This clone has only a few counts. CDR3 bases: TGTGCCAGCAGCTTAGACAGGGGAGCGGGGGGCTACGAGCAGTACTTC. It codes for CASSLDRGAGGYEQYF. This chain links TRBV7-2 with TRBJ2-7; 9 positions agree with TRBD2. Germline CDR1 SGHTA, CDR2 FQGNSA. Trimming removed 1 base from V and 3 bases from J; junction bases left unmatched: 7. This CDR3 has 16 amino acids.

The gene calls are TRBV2 and TRBJ2-1, with 13 nucleotides matching TRBD2. The CDR3 has 15 residues. Unmatched junction bases numbered 4, after V lost 6 bases and J lost 5 bases. The germline V gene encodes CDR1 SNHLY and CDR2 FYNNEI. The CDR3: CASSPGLAGNNEQFF. The CDR3 DNA reads TGTGCCAGCAGCCCGGGACTAGCGGGGAACAATGAGCAGTTCTTC.

The chain uses TRBV4-1 and TRBJ2-3, with 9 bases lining up with TRBD2. With V trimmed by 1 base and J by 2 bases, 7 bases remained unmatched. The CDR3 covers 17 residues. CDR1 and CDR2 (germline): MGHRA, YSYEKL. CDR3 nucleotide sequence: TGCGCCAGCAGCCAAGTCCCTGGGACTAGCAACACAGATACGCAGTATTTT. Amino acid sequence: CASSQVPGTSNTDTQYF.

The V and J genes are TRBV1 and TRBJ2-5; the table's D call, TRBD1, was not checked against the DNA. TRBV1 is tagged as a pseudogene. The CDR3 runs to 15 residues. Written as DNA, the CDR3 is TGCACCAGCAACACCCCCCGGGACAGGGAAGAGACCCAGTACTTC. Translating it yields CTSNTPRDREETQYF.

This chain joins TRBV6-4 and TRBJ2-1; tentatively, D is TRBD2 (5 bases). The germline V and J ends were trimmed by 0 bases and 7 bases, with 10 bases remaining between them. The CDR3 has 14 amino acids. The germline V gene has CDR1 MRHNA and CDR2 SNTAGT. The CDR3 spells CASSDSYRDNEQFF. The CDR3, as DNA: TGTGCCAGCAGTGACTCTTATCGGGATAATGAGCAGTTCTTC.

This clone was detected a few times. V and J are TRBV5-1 and TRBJ2-1; 10 nucleotides align to TRBD2. The CDR3 spans 18 residues. The V gene end was trimmed by 0 bases and the J gene end by 2 bases; junction bases not matched to a gene: 8. CDR1 and CDR2 (germline): SGHRS, YFSETQ. CDR3 nucleotides: TGCGCCAGCAGCTTGGCCTTTGGCCTAGCGGGGGCCTACAATGAGCAGTTCTTC. This codes for CASSLAFGLAGAYNEQFF.

The gene calls are TRBV5-6 and TRBJ2-5; 11 bases are a match to TRBD2. Germline assignment: CDR1 SGHDT and CDR2 YYEEEE. This CDR3 is built from 14 residues. V shed 2 bases, J shed 5 bases, and the junction held 2 bases outside the gene matches. The CDR3 bases are TGTGCCAGCAGCTTACCTAGCGGGGGGGAGACCCAGTACTTC. Translated, it gives CASSLPSGGETQYF.

CDR3 in DNA: TGCAGCGCACGGGGGATAGATACGCAGTATTTT. It translates to CSARGIDTQYF. The chain links TRBV29-1 to TRBJ2-3; TRBD2 is a possible D gene (6 bases). Germline loops: CDR1 SQVTM, CDR2 ANQGSEA. This CDR3 region has 11 residues. The V end lost 7 bases, the J end lost 5 bases, and 10 bases lay between the germline ends.

This clone has a handful of counts. The V gene is TRBV10-3, the J gene TRBJ1-2; D unresolved. V was pared by 6 bases and J by 1 base, with 18 bases between. Germline V gives CDR1 ENHRY, CDR2 SYGVKD. This CDR3 is built from 16 residues. CDR3 in DNA: TGTGCCATCAGGCGTCGTGGACTACATAATAACTATGGCTACACCTTC. Protein: CAIRRRGLHNNYGYTF.

The V call is TRBV28, the J call TRBJ2-1, with 7 bases aligning to TRBD1. CDR1 is MDHEN and CDR2 is SYDVKM in the germline V gene. The J segment lost 0 bases and the V segment lost 5 bases, leaving 4 bases of the junction unmatched. The length of the CDR3 is 15 residues. This CDR3 reads CASSRGGPSYNEQFF. The DNA of the CDR3 is TGTGCCAGCAGTCGAGGGGGCCCCTCCTACAATGAGCAGTTCTTC. The full variable domain, rest sourced from reference TRBV28 and TRBJ2-1, is DVKVTQSSRYLVKRTGEKVFLECVQDMDHENMFWYRQDPGLGLRLIYFSYDVKMKEKGDIPEGYSVSREKKERFSLILESASTNQTSMYLCASSRGGPSYNEQFFGPGTRLTVL.

The V call is TRBV6-4, the J call TRBJ1-2; TRBD1 agrees at 10 bases. The germline V gene has CDR1 MRHNA and CDR2 SNTAGT. There are 16 residues in the CDR3. The V and J ends lost 0 bases and 7 bases, in that order; junction bases with no gene match: 8. The CDR3 nucleotides read TGTGCCAGCAGTGACTCGAGACTGACAGGGGGCCTTGGCTACACCTTC. Translation gives CASSDSRLTGGLGYTF.

The chain uses TRBV28 and TRBJ1-2, with D perhaps TRBD1 (5 bases). Germline-derived CDR1 and CDR2 are MDHEN and SYDVKM. V lost 1 base to trimming and J lost 4 bases, with 13 bases between them. CDR3 size: 15 residues. CDR3 protein: CASSLYRLGSYGYTF. The CDR3 DNA follows: TGTGCCAGCAGTTTATACAGGCTTGGTAGCTATGGCTACACCTTC.

In this sample, this clone turned up a few times. V and J are TRBV29-1 and TRBJ1-2; D is unclear. The CDR3 spans 10 residues. Germline CDR1 SQVTM, CDR2 ANQGSEA. V lost 1 base to trimming and J lost 13 bases, with 10 bases between them. The CDR3 loop reads CSVEGRWITF. The CDR3 DNA follows: TGCAGCGTTGAAGGGAGGTGGATCACCTTC. Filled out from reference TRBV29-1 and TRBJ1-2, the complete variable domain reads SAVISQKPSRDICQRGTSLTIQCQVDSQVTMMFWYRQQPGQSLTLIATANQGSEATYESGFVIDKFPISRPNLTFSTLTVSNMSPEDSSIYLCSVEGRWITFGSGTRLTVV.